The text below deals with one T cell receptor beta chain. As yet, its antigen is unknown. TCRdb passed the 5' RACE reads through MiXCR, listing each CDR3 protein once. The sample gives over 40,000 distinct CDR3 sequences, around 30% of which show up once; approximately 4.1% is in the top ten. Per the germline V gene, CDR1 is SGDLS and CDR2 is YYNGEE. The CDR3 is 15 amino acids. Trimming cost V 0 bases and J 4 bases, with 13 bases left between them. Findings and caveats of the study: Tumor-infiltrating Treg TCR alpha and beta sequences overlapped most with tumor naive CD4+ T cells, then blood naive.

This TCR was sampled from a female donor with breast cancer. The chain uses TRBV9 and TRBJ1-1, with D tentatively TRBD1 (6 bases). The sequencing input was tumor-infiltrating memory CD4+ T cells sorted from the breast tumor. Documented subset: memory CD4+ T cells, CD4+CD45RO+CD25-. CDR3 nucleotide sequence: TGTGCCAGCAGCGTAGGGCGGGACATGGGCACTGAAGCTTTCTTT. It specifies CASSVGRDMGTEAFF.